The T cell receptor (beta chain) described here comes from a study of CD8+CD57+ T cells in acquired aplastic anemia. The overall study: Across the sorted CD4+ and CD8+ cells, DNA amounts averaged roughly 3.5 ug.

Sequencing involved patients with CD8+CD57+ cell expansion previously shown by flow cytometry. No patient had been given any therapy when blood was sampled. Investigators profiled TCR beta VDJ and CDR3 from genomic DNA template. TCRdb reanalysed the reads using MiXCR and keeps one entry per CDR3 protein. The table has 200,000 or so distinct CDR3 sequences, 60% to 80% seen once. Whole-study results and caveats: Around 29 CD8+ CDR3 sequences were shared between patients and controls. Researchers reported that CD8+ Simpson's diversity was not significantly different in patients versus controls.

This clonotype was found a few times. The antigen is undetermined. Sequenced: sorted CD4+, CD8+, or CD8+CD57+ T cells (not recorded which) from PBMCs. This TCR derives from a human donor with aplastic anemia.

This chain's CDR3 is CASSPMLGDRYQETQYF. CDR3 in DNA: TGTGCCAGCAGCCCCATGTTGGGGGACCGATACCAAGAGACCCAGTACTTC. The chain has TRBV25-1 and TRBJ2-5; D may correspond to TRBD1 or TRBD2 (5 bases each). The V end lost 6 bases, the J end lost 0 bases, and 20 bases lay between the germline ends. This CDR3 is built from 17 residues. Per germline, CDR1 MGHDK and CDR2 SYGVNS. Full variable domain (rest looked up from reference TRBV25-1 and TRBJ2-5): EADIYQTPRYLVIGTGKKITLECSQTMGHDKMYWYQQDPGMELHLIHYSYGVNSTEKGDLSSESTVSRIRTEHFPLTLESARPSHTSQYLCASSPMLGDRYQETQYFGPGTRLLVL.